This section outlines one TCR beta chain sequence together with its context. Antigen unknown. Germline assignment: CDR1 MNHEY and CDR2 SVGAGI. CDR3 length equals 13 residues. J was trimmed by 8 bases and V by 6 bases; bases with no gene match: 7. The repertoire was sequenced with immunoSEQ multiplex PCR; TCRdb's copy has only in-frame clones and lacks some. Of millions of clones listed, 93% are singletons. The data were taken from a study of shared clonotypes between healthy human individuals. Across the study: Each donor's CD8 memory used one plate, CD8 naive two, each CD4 subset three.

Positively selected for CCR7, the CD45RO-negative cells used as naive CD8 cells excluded terminally differentiated effector memory CD45RA+ cells. Healthy HIV-negative adults without recent acute infections or vaccinations served as donors. Whole-study findings and limits: Limitation of the genetic and exposure-history diversity represented came from the few donors. Depth was large, yet rarefaction showed that sorted-subset sequencing was incomplete.

This receptor was taken from a man aged 18 to 30 in good health. Some clones in this sample may be carry-over from other donors' samples. The chain carries TRBV6-5 and TRBJ2-1, with 7 nucleotides matching TRBD1. Sequencing used naive CD8+ T cells from PBMCs. CDR3 coding DNA: TGTGCCAGCAGGAGGGGGCGGGCGGATGAGCAGTTCTTC. Its protein is CASRRGRADEQFF.